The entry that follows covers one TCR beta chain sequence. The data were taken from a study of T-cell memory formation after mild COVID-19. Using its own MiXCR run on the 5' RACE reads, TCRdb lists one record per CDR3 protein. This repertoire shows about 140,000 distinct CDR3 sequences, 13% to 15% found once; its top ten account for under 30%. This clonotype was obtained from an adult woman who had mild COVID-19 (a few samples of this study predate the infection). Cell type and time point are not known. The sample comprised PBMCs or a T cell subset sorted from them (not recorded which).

The DNA for the CDR3 is TGCAGCGTTCCGACAGGGGGGTCCTATGGCTACACCTTC. This encodes CSVPTGGSYGYTF. The chain joins TRBV29-1 to TRBJ1-2; TRBD1 agrees at 9 bases. The CDR3 has 13 amino acids. The V and J ends lost 5 bases and 4 bases, in that order; junction bases with no gene match: 5. Germline V gene lookup returns CDR1 SQVTM and CDR2 ANQGSEA.